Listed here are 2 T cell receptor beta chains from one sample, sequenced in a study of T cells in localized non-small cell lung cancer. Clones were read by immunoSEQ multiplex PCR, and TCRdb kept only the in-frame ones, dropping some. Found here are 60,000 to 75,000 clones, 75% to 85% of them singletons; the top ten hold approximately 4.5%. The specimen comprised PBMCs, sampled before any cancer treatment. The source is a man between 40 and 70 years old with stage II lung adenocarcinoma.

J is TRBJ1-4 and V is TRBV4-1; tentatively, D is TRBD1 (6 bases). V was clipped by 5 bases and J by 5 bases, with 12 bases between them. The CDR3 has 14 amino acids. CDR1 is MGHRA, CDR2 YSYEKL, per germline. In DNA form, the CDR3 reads TGCGCCAGCAGCGCTAGGGGGTTCAATGAAAAACTGTTTTTT. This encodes CASSARGFNEKLFF.

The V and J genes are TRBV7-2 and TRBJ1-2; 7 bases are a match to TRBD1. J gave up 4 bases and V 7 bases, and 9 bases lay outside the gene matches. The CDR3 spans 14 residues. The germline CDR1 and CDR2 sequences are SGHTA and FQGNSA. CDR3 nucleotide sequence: TGTGCCAGCACCCTATCGACAGGGATCTATGGCTACACCTTC. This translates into CASTLSTGIYGYTF.